In this sample, the clone carrying this T cell receptor beta chain turned up a few times. The antigen remains unidentified. The CDR3 is 12 residues long. With V trimmed by 5 bases and J by 7 bases, 1 base remained unmatched. Germline V gives CDR1 LNHDA, CDR2 SQIVND (reference sequence). These data belong to a study of regulatory T cells in long-lasting Graves disease. The TCR beta library used iRepertoire HTBI primers with Arm-PCR amplification of CDR3. TCRdb processed the multiplex PCR reads anew with MiXCR; each CDR3 protein has one entry. Found here are around 250,000 distinct CDR3 sequences, about a sixth of them singletons; the top ten hold roughly a fifth. Indicated time point: newly diagnosed GD, antithyroid drugs for less than 3 months. Preparation of the TCR library used RNA extracted from PBMCs. Clinicians diagnosed Graves' disease using American Thyroid Association guidelines. Patients hailed from an endocrinology department in Xi'an, China.

Findings and limits, study-wide: Sharing of public clonotypes was greater in persistent patients (around 3,000) than in new patients (966). Favored gene segments in persistent disease were TRBV28, TRBJ1-2 and TRBJ2-5.

This chain uses TRBV19 with TRBJ2-2, with TRBD1 matching over 7 bases. This receptor was identified in a female donor with Graves disease. This specimen consisted of peripheral blood mononuclear cells (PBMCs), obtained at new diagnosis, from a patient treated with antithyroid drugs. CDR3 protein: CASSHRGGELFF. In DNA form, the CDR3 reads TGTGCCAGTAGTCACAGGGGCGGGGAGCTGTTTTTT.